This T cell receptor (beta chain) was captured by sequencing in a study of cytomegalovirus exposure and HLA in healthy donors. Study-level information: The approximately 110 validation repertoires and the roughly 670 first-cohort repertoires shared a platform, a later analysis reported.

Only in-frame clones appear in the TCRdb table, and some are missing; sequencing was by immunoSEQ multiplex PCR. The data hold 150,000 to 200,000 clones, with about 85% observed a single time. Per germline, CDR1 ENHRY and CDR2 SYGVKD. The CDR3 is 13 residues long. Trimming removed 2 bases from V and 9 bases from J, with 14 bases in between. The receptor was derived from a young man in good health and CMV-seropositive. Sequencing was carried out using PBMCs. This chain joins TRBV10-3 and TRBJ2-7; D unresolved. The CDR3 DNA reads as TGTGCCATCAGTGAGGTAGGAGTGGCCGGGCAGTACTTC. This translates into CAISEVGVAGQYF.